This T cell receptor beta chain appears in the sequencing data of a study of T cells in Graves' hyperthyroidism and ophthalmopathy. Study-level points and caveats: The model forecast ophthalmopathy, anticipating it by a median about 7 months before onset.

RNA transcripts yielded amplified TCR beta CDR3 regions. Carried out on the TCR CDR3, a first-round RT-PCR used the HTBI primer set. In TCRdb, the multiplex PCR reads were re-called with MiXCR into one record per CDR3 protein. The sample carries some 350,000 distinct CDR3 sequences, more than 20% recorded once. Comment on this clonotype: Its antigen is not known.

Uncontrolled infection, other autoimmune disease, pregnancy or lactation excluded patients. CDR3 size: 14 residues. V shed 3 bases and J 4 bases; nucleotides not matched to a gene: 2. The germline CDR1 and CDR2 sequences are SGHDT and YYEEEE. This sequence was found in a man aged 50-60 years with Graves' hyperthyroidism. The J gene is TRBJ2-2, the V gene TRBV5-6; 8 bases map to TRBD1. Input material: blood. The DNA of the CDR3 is TGTGCCAGCAGCTGGGGACAGGCCACCGGGGAGCTGTTTTTT. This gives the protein CASSWGQATGELFF.